This T cell receptor (beta chain) emerged from a study of cytomegalovirus exposure and HLA in healthy donors. The study's findings and limits: A later analysis found that most CMV-associated TCR beta chains appeared HLA-restricted. When analyzed later, a missense DCLRE1C variant was found to be linked to TCR beta V- and J-gene trimming.

Regarding this clone: What it binds is unknown.

Germline CDR1 MNHEY, CDR2 SMNVEV (reference sequence). This CDR3 region has 16 residues. Germline trimming cut 5 bases from V and 1 base from J; bases unmatched to any gene: 10. Use of 60 Vbeta and 13 Jbeta primers characterized the PCR. Libraries were prepared by immunoSEQ multiplex PCR; TCRdb keeps only in-frame clonotypes and omits some of them. The data show about 150,000 clones, with 60% to 85% seen just once and roughly 3.1% held by the top ten. Material for sequencing was PBMCs. The V call is TRBV27, the J call TRBJ2-7; 8 bases are shared with TRBD2. The sequence derives from a man in his forties in good health and CMV-seropositive. The CDR3 coding sequence is TGTGCCAGCAGTCTTCAGAGCGGGAGCTATTCCTACGAGCAGTACTTC. Protein sequence: CASSLQSGSYSYEQYF.